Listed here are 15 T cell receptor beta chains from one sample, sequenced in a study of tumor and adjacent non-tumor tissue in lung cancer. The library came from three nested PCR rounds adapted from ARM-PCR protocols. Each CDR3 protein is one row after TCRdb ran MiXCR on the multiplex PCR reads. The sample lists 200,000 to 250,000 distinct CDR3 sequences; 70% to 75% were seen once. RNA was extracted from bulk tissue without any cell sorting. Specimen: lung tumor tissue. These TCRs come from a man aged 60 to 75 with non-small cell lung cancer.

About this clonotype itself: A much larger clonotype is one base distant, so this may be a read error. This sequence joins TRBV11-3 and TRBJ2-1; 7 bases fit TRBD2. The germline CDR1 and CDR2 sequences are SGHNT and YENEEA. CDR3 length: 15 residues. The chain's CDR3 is CANSPNWAGDGEQFF. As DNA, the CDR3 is TGTGCCAACAGCCCAAATTGGGCGGGAGACGGTGAGCAGTTCTTC. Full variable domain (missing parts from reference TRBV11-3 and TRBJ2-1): EAGVVQSPRYKIIEKKQPVAFWCNPISGHNTLYWYLQNLGQGPELLIRYENEEAVDDSQLPKDRFSAERLKGVDSTLKIQPAELGDSAVYLCANSPNWAGDGEQFFGPGTRLTVL.

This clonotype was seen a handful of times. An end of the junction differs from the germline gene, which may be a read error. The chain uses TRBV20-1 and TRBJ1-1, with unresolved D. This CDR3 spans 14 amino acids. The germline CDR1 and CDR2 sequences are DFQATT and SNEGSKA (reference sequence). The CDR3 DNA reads TGCAGTGCTCCGACGTGGGGTTATAACACTAAAGCTTTCTTT. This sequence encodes CSAPTWGYNTKAFF.

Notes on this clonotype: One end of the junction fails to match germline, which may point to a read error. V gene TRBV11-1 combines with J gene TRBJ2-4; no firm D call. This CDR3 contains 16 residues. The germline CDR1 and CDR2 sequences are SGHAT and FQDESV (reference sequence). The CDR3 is CAGSPLYYLAKNIKYF. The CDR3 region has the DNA TGTGCCGGCAGCCCCTTATATTATTTAGCCAAAAACATTAAGTACTTC.

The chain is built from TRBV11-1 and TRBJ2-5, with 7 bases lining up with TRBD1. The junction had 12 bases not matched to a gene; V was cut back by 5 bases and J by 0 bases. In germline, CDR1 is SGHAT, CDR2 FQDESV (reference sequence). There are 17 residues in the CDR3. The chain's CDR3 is CASSADREVEYQETQYF. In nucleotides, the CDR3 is TGTGCCAGCAGCGCCGACAGGGAAGTTGAGTACCAAGAGACCCAGTACTTC. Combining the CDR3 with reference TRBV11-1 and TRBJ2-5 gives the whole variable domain EAEVAQSPRYKITEKSQAVAFWCDPISGHATLYWYRQILGQGPELLVQFQDESVVDDSQLPKDRFSAERLKGVDSTLKIQPAELGDSAMYLCASSADREVEYQETQYFGPGTRLLVL.

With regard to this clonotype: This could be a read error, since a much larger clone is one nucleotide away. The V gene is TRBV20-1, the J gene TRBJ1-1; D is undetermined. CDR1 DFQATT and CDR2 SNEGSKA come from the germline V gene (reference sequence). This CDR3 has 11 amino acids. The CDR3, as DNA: TGCAATGCTAGTGACTTGGACTGGGCTTTCTTT. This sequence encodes CNASDLDWAFF.

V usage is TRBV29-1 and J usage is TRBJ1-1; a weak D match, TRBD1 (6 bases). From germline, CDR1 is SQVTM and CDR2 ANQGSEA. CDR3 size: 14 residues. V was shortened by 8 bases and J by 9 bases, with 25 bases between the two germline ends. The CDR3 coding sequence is TGCAGCATTGTGAGGGGGAGCCAATTTCATAAAGCTTTCTTT. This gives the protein CSIVRGSQFHKAFF.

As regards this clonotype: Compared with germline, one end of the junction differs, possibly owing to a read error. This chain's CDR3 is CASSLGTIHPNEQIF. The CDR3 DNA reads TGTGCCAGCAGCTTAGGGACAATACACCCCAATGAGCAGATCTTC. The rearrangement links TRBV11-3 to TRBJ2-1, with D possibly TRBD1 on 5 matching bases. Germline lookup yields CDR1 SGHNT and CDR2 YENEEA. This CDR3 is 15 amino acids long.

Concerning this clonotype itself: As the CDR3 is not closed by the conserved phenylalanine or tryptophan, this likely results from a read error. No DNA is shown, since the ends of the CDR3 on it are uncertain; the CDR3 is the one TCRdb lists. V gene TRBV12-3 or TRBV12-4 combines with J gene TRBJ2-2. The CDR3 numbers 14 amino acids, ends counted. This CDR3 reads CASKAATNTGELIS.

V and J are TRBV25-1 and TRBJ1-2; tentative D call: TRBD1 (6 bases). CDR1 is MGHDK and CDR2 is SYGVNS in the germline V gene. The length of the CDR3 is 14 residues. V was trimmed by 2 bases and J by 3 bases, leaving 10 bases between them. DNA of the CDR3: TGTGCCAGCAGTGAACCGGGGGGCCACTATGGCTACACCTTC. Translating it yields CASSEPGGHYGYTF.

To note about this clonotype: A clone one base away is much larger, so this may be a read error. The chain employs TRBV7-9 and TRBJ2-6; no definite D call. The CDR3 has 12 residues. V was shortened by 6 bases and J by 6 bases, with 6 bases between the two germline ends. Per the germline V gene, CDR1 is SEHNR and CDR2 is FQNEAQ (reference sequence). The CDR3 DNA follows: TGTGCCAGCAGGCCTCCGGCCAACGTCCTGACTTTC. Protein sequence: CASRPPANVLTF. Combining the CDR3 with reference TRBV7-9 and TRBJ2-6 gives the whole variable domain DTGVSQNPRHKITKRGQNVTFRCDPISEHNRLYWYRQTLGQGPEFLTYFQNEAQLEKSRLLSDRFSAERPKGSFSTLEIQRTEQGDSAMYLCASRPPANVLTFGAGSRLTVL.

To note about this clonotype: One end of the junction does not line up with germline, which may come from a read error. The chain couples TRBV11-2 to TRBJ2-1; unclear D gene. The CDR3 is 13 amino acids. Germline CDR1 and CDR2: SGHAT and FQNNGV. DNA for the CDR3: TGTGCCAGCAGCTTAGAGCGCTACTATGAGCAGCTCTTC. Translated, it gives CASSLERYYEQLF.

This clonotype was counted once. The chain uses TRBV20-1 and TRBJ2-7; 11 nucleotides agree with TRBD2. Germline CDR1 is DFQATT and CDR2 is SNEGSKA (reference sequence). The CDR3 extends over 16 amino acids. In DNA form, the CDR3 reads TGCAGAGTTAGAGATATGGTAGCGGGAGGGGTCAACGAGCAGTACTTC. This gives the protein CRVRDMVAGGVNEQYF.

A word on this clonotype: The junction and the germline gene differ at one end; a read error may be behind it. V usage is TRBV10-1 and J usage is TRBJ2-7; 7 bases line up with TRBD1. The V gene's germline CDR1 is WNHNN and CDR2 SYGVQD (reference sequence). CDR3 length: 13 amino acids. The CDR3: CVSRGEGAYEQYF. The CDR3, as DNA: TGCGTCAGCAGGGGAGAGGGGGCATACGAGCAGTACTTC.

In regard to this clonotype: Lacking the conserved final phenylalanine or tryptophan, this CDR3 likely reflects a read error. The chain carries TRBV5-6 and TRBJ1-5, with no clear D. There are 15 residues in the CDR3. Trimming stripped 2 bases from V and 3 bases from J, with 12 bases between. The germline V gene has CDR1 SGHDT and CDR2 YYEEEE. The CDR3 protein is CASSFGQFTNQPQHY. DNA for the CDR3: TGTGCCAGCAGCTTCGGGCAGTTCACCAATCAGCCCCAGCATTAT.

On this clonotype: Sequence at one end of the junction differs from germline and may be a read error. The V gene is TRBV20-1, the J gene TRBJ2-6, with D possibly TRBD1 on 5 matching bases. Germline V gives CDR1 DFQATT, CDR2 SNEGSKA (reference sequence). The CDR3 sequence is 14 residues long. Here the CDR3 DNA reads TGCAGTGCTAGATACAACCCTGGGGCCAACATCCTGACTTTC. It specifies CSARYNPGANILTF.